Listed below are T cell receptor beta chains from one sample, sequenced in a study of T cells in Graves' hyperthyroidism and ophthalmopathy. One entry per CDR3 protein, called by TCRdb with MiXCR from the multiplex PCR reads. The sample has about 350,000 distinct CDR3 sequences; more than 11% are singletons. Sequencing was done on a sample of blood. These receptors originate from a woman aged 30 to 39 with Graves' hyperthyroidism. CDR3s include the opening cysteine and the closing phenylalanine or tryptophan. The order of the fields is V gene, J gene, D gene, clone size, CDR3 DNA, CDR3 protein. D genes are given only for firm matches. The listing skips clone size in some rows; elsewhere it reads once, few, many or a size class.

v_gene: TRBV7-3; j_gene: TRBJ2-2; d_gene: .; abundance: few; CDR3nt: TGTGCCAGCAGCCAGGGTAGTGCAGCGAACACCGGGGAGCTGTTTTTT; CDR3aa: CASSQGSAANTGELFF
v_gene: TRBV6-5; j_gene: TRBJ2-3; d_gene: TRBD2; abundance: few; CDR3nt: TGTGCCAGCAGTTACAAAGCGGGAGTCGGCACAGATACGCAGTATTTT; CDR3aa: CASSYKAGVGTDTQYF
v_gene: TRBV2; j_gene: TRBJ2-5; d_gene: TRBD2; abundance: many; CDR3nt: TGTGCCAGCGTGTATCGGGAGGTGGAAGAGACCCAGTACTTC; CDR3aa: CASVYREVEETQYF
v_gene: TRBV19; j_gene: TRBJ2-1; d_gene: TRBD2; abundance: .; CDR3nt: TGTGCCAGTAGTATGGAGCGACTAGCCTTCAATGAGCAGTTCTTC; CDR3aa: CASSMERLAFNEQFF
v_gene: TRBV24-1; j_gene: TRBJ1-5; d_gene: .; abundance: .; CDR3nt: TGTGCCACCGGACCAACGGGGCCCCAGCATTTT; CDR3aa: CATGPTGPQHF
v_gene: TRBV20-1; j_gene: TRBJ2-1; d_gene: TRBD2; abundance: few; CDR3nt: TGCAGTGCTAGTCCTAGCGGGAGGGGTTTCAATGAGCAGTTCTTC; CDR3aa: CSASPSGRGFNEQFF
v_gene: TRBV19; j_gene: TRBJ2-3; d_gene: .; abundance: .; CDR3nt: TGTGCCAGTAGTTCCCAGGGGCAAGGAGGAGGGGATACGCAGTATTTT; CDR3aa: CASSSQGQGGGDTQYF
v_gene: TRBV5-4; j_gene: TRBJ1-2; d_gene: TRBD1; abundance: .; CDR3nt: TGTGCCAGCAGCCAAGATGGGGGACAGGGGACTGGCTACACCTTC; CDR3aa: CASSQDGGQGTGYTF
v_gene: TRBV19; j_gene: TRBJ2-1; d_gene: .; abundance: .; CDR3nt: TGTGCCAGTAGTACCGGGGTGGATGAGCAGTTCTTC; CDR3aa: CASSTGVDEQFF
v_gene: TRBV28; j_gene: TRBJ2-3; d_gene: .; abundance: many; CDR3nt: TGTGCCAGCAGTTTCGCGAATTTAGGACAGCCCACAGATACGCAGTATTTT; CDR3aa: CASSFANLGQPTDTQYF
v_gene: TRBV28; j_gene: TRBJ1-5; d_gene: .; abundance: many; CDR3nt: TGTGCCAGCAGTTTAGGTTATGGTCCTAATAGCAATCAGCCCCAGCATTTT; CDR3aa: CASSLGYGPNSNQPQHF
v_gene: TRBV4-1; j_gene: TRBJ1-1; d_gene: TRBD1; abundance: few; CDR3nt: TGCGCCAGCAGCCTAGGACAGGGGGCGTTTGAAGCTTTCTTT; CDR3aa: CASSLGQGAFEAFF
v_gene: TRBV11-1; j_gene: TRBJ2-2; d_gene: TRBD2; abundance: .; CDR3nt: TGTGCCAGTCGAGCGGGAGTAGGTACCGGGGAGCTGTTTTTT; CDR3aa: CASRAGVGTGELFF
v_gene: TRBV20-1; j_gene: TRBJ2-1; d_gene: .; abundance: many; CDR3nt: TGCAGTGCTAGAGTGACCCCGACCACCGCCTTCAAGGATGAGCAGTTCTTC; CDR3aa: CSARVTPTTAFKDEQFF
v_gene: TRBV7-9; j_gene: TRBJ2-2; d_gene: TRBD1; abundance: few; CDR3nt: TGTGCCAGCAGGCCGGGACAGGGGTTAAGGGAGCTGTTTTTT; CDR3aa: CASRPGQGLRELFF
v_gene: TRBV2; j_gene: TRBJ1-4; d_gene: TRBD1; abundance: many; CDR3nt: TGTGCCAGCAGTGAGGGGACAGGGGCAACTAATGAAAAACTGTTTTTT; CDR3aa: CASSEGTGATNEKLFF
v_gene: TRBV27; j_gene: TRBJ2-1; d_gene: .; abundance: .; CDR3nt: TGTGCCAGCCGTTCTAGCGAGAAACGCAATGAGCAGTTCTTC; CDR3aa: CASRSSEKRNEQFF
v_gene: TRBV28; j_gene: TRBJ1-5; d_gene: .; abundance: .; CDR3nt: TGTGCCAGCAGCCTCGGGGGGTGGCCCCAGCATTTT; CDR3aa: CASSLGGWPQHF
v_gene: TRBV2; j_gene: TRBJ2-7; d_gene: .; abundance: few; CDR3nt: TGTGCCAGCATGGAAGACTTCTACGAGCAGTACTTC; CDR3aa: CASMEDFYEQYF
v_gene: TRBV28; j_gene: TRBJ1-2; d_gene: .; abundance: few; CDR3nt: TGTGCCGGCAGTTTATCCGGGTCTGGAGGGGGTGGCTACACCTTC; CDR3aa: CAGSLSGSGGGGYTF
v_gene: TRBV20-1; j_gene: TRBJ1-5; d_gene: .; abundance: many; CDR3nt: TGCAGTGCTAGTTCATCCCCCGGAGGGAGATTTTATAGCAATCAGCCCCAGCATTTT; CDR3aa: CSASSSPGGRFYSNQPQHF
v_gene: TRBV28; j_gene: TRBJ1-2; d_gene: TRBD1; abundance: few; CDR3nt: TGTGCCAGCAGTTCCCCCCCCAGGGGGGGCGGCTATACCTTC; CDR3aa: CASSSPPRGGGYTF
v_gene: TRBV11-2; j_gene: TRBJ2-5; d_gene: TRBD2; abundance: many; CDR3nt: TGTGCCAGCAGCTTGAGCGGGAGGAGGGAGACCCAGTACTTC; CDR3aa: CASSLSGRRETQYF
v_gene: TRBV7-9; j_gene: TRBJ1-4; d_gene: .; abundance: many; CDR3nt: TGTGCCAGCAGCTTTCCGTCGGGCGCGGAAAAACTGTTTTTT; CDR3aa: CASSFPSGAEKLFF
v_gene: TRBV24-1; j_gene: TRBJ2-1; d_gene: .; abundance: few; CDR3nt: TGTGCCACTCGGGGGTCGGACAATGAGCAGTTCTTC; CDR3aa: CATRGSDNEQFF